These T cell receptor beta chains were read from a single sample in a study of blood T cell repertoires in COVID-19. Here immunoSEQ multiplex PCR was the method, and the copy in TCRdb shows in-frame clones only, minus some. The repertoire has approximately 260,000 clones, 86% of them found once; the top ten carry 3.6%. Material: peripheral blood. Every receptor here comes from a man aged 18 to 29 with active or convalescent COVID-19. Each CDR3 is given with its conserved first and last residue.

v_call: TRBV5-1; cdr3_aa: CASSSPRDSVYEQYF
v_call: TRBV4-3; cdr3_aa: CASSQTASGRKEEQFF
v_call: TRBV24-1; cdr3_aa: CATSDRDIESSYNEQFF
v_call: TRBV13; cdr3_aa: CASSSSSWTGGRETQYF
v_call: TRBV7-8; cdr3_aa: CASSPKPSGIHNEQFF
v_call: TRBV6-5; cdr3_aa: CASQDRATNEQFF
v_call: TRBV5-6; cdr3_aa: CASSLGGRGSANEKLFF
v_call: TRBV9; cdr3_aa: CASSRDMNTEAFF
v_call: TRBV27; cdr3_aa: CASSLSGTSAYNEQFF
v_call: TRBV6-5; cdr3_aa: CASSYGGAREKLFF
v_call: TRBV9; cdr3_aa: CASSPRAGTYNEQFF
v_call: TRBV4-2; cdr3_aa: CASSLRGTEAFF
v_call: TRBV3-1/TRBV3-2; cdr3_aa: CASSRQSLAKNIQYF
v_call: TRBV11-3; cdr3_aa: CASSPGRTSVTGELFF
v_call: TRBV7-2; cdr3_aa: CASRAPGGFQNIQYF
v_call: TRBV29-1; cdr3_aa: CSVRGEVYEQYF
v_call: TRBV29-1; cdr3_aa: CSVVGGFYEQYF
v_call: TRBV7-8; cdr3_aa: CASSSNLAGPRANEQFF
v_call: TRBV28; cdr3_aa: CASSLPQGVSTDTQYF
v_call: TRBV15; cdr3_aa: CATSRDYTGDQPQHF
v_call: TRBV7-9; cdr3_aa: CASSLKGQGTEAFF
v_call: TRBV3-1/TRBV3-2; cdr3_aa: CASSYPGTRGETQYF
v_call: TRBV6-6; cdr3_aa: CASSRPDSSSGNTIYF
v_call: TRBV7-2; cdr3_aa: CASSLYEVAGEETQYF
v_call: TRBV5-1; cdr3_aa: CASTGTIGGQETQYF
v_call: TRBV6-5; cdr3_aa: CASSYSVAPRELFF
v_call: TRBV15; cdr3_aa: CATSRDREINQPQHF
v_call: TRBV6-6; cdr3_aa: CASRRDTHSGANVLTF
v_call: TRBV15; cdr3_aa: CATSRETNAGEPQHF
v_call: TRBV6-5; cdr3_aa: CASSPYTSDQETQYF
v_call: TRBV14; cdr3_aa: CASSSTGVANTEAFF
v_call: TRBV29-1; cdr3_aa: CSVEGQRQETQYF
v_call: TRBV5-4; cdr3_aa: CASSLQVLYGYTF
v_call: TRBV7-9; cdr3_aa: CASSTDGNTIYF
v_call: TRBV28; cdr3_aa: CASSPAATRLLAPNSPLHF
v_call: TRBV11-3; cdr3_aa: CASSYGLAGNEQFF
v_call: TRBV11-1; cdr3_aa: CASTNDGHGAGYTF
v_call: TRBV6-5; cdr3_aa: CASSYSRGTGELFF
v_call: TRBV27; cdr3_aa: CASSLLAGDTGELFF
v_call: TRBV7-3; cdr3_aa: CASSLYSGELFF
v_call: TRBV5-1; cdr3_aa: CASSLGEPGELFF
v_call: TRBV11-2; cdr3_aa: CASSLGIIGLTNTGELFF
v_call: TRBV7-3; cdr3_aa: CASSGLAGSTDTQYF
v_call: TRBV6-5; cdr3_aa: CASSYPKGALFF
v_call: TRBV3-1/TRBV3-2; cdr3_aa: CASSLQLRGNEQFF
v_call: TRBV3-1/TRBV3-2; cdr3_aa: CASSLRAPGQVLHGYTF
v_call: TRBV7-3; cdr3_aa: CASSLMCLGWRWYQETQYF
v_call: TRBV4-1; cdr3_aa: CASSQPRPGATLYGYTF
v_call: TRBV3-1/TRBV3-2; cdr3_aa: CASSHLQAGREGYTF
v_call: TRBV27; cdr3_aa: CASSVNRVGMNTEAFF
v_call: TRBV29-1; cdr3_aa: CSVEEAHEQYF
v_call: TRBV3-1/TRBV3-2; cdr3_aa: CASRKEDEKLFF
v_call: TRBV7-9; cdr3_aa: CASPWRGQSAGNQPQHF
v_call: TRBV6-5; cdr3_aa: CASSVAVGKLFF
v_call: TRBV7-6; cdr3_aa: CASSARDDIQYF
v_call: TRBV7-9; cdr3_aa: CASSAGGKNYGYTF
v_call: TRBV9; cdr3_aa: CASSVASSYNEQFF